The clone carrying this T cell receptor beta chain was detected only a few times. Its antigen is still unknown. The sample originates from a study of breast tumors, draining lymph nodes, adjacent tissues. Whole-study findings and limits: Most tumor T cells seemingly derive from lymph node, then expand in tumor.

Each CDR3 protein gets one entry after TCRdb re-called the multiplex PCR reads with MiXCR. The sample includes several thousand distinct CDR3 sequences, about 42% seen only once; the top ten take 12% to 15%. The sample was tumor-adjacent breast tissue. The sequence was obtained from a female donor with breast cancer. Some clones in this sample may be carry-over from other donors' samples.

In DNA, the CDR3 is TGTGCCAGCAGGACTTTAGGGGTTAGCAATCAGCCCCAGCATTTT. Translated: CASRTLGVSNQPQHF. The chain links TRBV28 to TRBJ1-5, with TRBD1 as a possible D gene (5 bases). The germline V gene encodes CDR1 MDHEN and CDR2 SYDVKM. The CDR3 spans 15 residues. Trimming cost V 6 bases and J 0 bases, with 12 bases left between them.